Following are 27 T cell receptor beta chains from one sample sequenced in a study of blood T cell repertoires in COVID-19. TCRdb's table, derived via immunoSEQ multiplex PCR, lists solely in-frame clones and lacks some. The sample contains around 24,000 clones, around 87% of which appear only once. Material for sequencing was peripheral blood. These receptors originate from a woman aged 55-75 years with active COVID-19.

The V call is TRBV9, the J call TRBJ2-3, with D possibly being TRBD1 (5 bases). Germline assignment: CDR1 SGDLS and CDR2 YYNGEE. The CDR3 has 15 residues. With 0 bases removed from V and 0 bases from J, the gap between germline ends came to 8 bases. CDR3 sequence reads: CASSVDDSSTDTQYF. The CDR3 nucleotides are TGTGCCAGCAGCGTAGACGACAGTAGCACAGATACGCAGTATTTT.

V and J are TRBV25-1 and TRBJ2-1; 13 bases are a match to TRBD2. V gave up 8 bases and J gave up 8 bases; unmatched junction bases: 6. Germline loops: CDR1 MGHDK, CDR2 SYGVNS. CDR3 length: 14 residues. The CDR3: CASRGTSGTDEQFF. CDR3 DNA sequence: TGTGCCAGCCGAGGGACTAGCGGGACCGATGAGCAGTTCTTC.

The rearrangement links TRBV18 to TRBJ2-4; possible D gene TRBD1, 5 bases. Germline assignment: CDR1 KGHSH and CDR2 LQKENI. The CDR3 has 17 residues. The ends were cut back, 3 bases at V and 1 base at J, with 16 bases in the middle. Here the CDR3 DNA reads TGTGCCAGCTCACCGGTGAGCAGTCCAGGGGCCAAAAACATTCAGTACTTC. Translation: CASSPVSSPGAKNIQYF.

The rearrangement links TRBV28 to TRBJ1-4; 7 bases map to TRBD1. Germline V gives CDR1 MDHEN, CDR2 SYDVKM. The CDR3 runs 15 residues. Trimming removed 3 bases from V and 8 bases from J; junction bases left unmatched: 9. Here the CDR3 DNA reads TGTGCCAGCAGTTTCTCCCGACAGGGTAGGGAAAAACTGTTTTTT. Protein sequence: CASSFSRQGREKLFF.

The CDR3 protein is CASSLGPGREQFF. CDR3 bases: TGTGCCAGCAGCTTGGGCCCAGGCCGGGAGCAGTTCTTC. V is TRBV5-4 and J is TRBJ2-1; D remains ambiguous. The CDR3 runs 13 residues. The germline CDR1 and CDR2 sequences are SGHNT and YYREEE (reference sequence). V lost 0 bases, J lost 10 bases, and 11 bases lay in between.

The chain carries TRBV6-5 and TRBJ1-6; TRBD1 is a possible D gene (5 bases). The ends were cut back, 10 bases at V and 7 bases at J, with 14 bases in the middle. This CDR3 comprises 13 residues. CDR1 is MNHEY, CDR2 SVGAGI, per germline. CDR3 sequence reads: CATSWGPNSPLHF. In DNA, the CDR3 is TGTGCCACCTCTTGGGGCCCGAATTCACCCCTCCACTTT.

This clone occurred a few times. J is TRBJ2-2 and V is TRBV4-3; 8 bases match TRBD2. Germline V CDR1 and CDR2: LGHNA, YSLEER. With 4 bases clipped from V and 3 bases from J, the junction kept 7 bases outside the gene matches. The CDR3 is 16 residues long. CDR3 loop: CASSLGLADYTGELFF. The CDR3 region has the DNA TGCGCCAGCAGCCTAGGACTAGCCGATTACACCGGGGAGCTGTTTTTT.

This chain uses TRBV6-6 with TRBJ1-2; D remains unclear. The CDR3 totals 12 residues. Germline CDR1 reads MNHNY; CDR2 reads SVGAGI (reference sequence). Trimming removed 6 bases at V and 8 bases at J, with 13 bases between. The CDR3 region is CASSARQRGYTF. The CDR3, as DNA: TGTGCCAGCAGCGCCCGACAACGGGGCTACACCTTC.

This clone has only a few counts. The gene calls are TRBV6-6 and TRBJ1-2; D possibly corresponds to TRBD1 (6 bases). V lost 2 bases to trimming and J lost 8 bases, with 15 bases between them. This CDR3 is built from 14 residues. The germline gives CDR1 MNHNY, CDR2 SVGAGI (reference sequence). CDR3: CASSYRPQGDGYTF. CDR3 nucleotide sequence: TGTGCCAGCAGTTACCGACCACAGGGAGACGGCTACACCTTC.

This chain uses TRBV7-9 with TRBJ2-2; D perhaps matches TRBD1 (6 bases). The CDR3 has 14 amino acids. Looked up from germline, CDR1 is SEHNR and CDR2 is FQNEAQ (reference sequence). Trimming left V 5 bases short and J 2 bases short, with 9 bases between. This CDR3 is CASSGTINTGELFF. CDR3 bases: TGTGCCAGCAGCGGGACAATTAACACCGGGGAGCTGTTTTTT. Filled out from reference TRBV7-9 and TRBJ2-2, the complete variable domain reads DTGVSQNPRHKITKRGQNVTFRCDPISEHNRLYWYRQTLGQGPEFLTYFQNEAQLEKSRLLSDRFSAERPKGSFSTLEIQRTEQGDSAMYLCASSGTINTGELFFGEGSRLTVL.

This chain connects TRBV7-8 to TRBJ2-3; D perhaps matches TRBD2 (6 bases). Germline CDR1 SGHVS, CDR2 FQNEAQ. The ends were cut back, 3 bases at V and 5 bases at J, with 15 bases in the middle. CDR3 length equals 15 residues. The CDR3 here is CASSFRRVEGDTQYF. The CDR3 DNA sequence: TGTGCCAGCAGCTTTCGTAGGGTGGAGGGAGATACGCAGTATTTT.

The chain is built from TRBV13 and TRBJ2-3; possibly TRBD2 for D (5 bases). Trimming stripped 3 bases from V and 5 bases from J, with 12 bases between. In germline, CDR1 is PRHDT, CDR2 FYEKMQ (reference sequence). The CDR3 covers 14 residues. CDR3 sequence (DNA): TGTGCCAGCAGCTTCTCGGCTAGCCGAGATACGCAGTATTTT. Its protein product is CASSFSASRDTQYF.

Turning to this clone: Because it lacks the conserved phenylalanine or tryptophan at the end, this CDR3 is likely a read error. The V and J genes are TRBV6-1 and TRBJ1-2; TRBD1 agrees at 7 bases. With V trimmed by 2 bases and J by 11 bases, 11 bases remained unmatched. Germline V gene data show CDR1 as MNHNS and CDR2 as SASEGT. The CDR3 spans 14 residues. CDR3 in amino acids: CASSERLRDSGYTL. CDR3 DNA sequence: TGTGCCAGCAGTGAAAGGCTCCGGGACAGCGGTTACACCCTC.

The CDR3 region has the DNA TGTGCCAGCAGTGCTTACCACAGGGGAGAACTGTTTTTT. It codes for CASSAYHRGELFF. The chain recombines TRBV28 with TRBJ1-4, with 7 bases fitting TRBD1. The J segment lost 12 bases and the V segment lost 5 bases, leaving 9 bases of the junction unmatched. In germline, CDR1 is MDHEN, CDR2 SYDVKM. The CDR3 covers 13 residues.

This clone was counted only a few times. The rearrangement links TRBV4-2 to TRBJ1-2; tentative D call: TRBD1 (6 bases). The V and J ends lost 0 bases and 2 bases respectively, with 10 bases between them. The CDR3 runs 15 residues. Per germline, CDR1 LGHNA and CDR2 YNFKEQ. The CDR3 bases are TGTGCCAGCAGCCAAGATACAGGGACCAACTATGGCTACACCTTC. Amino acid sequence: CASSQDTGTNYGYTF.

The chain recombines TRBV5-4 with TRBJ2-7, with 12 bases identical to TRBD2. CDR3 length: 15 residues. The V segment lost 4 bases and the J segment 4 bases; nucleotides outside the gene matches: 6. In germline, CDR1 is SGHNT, CDR2 YYREEE (reference sequence). The CDR3 here is CASSGLAGGDYEQYF. DNA of the CDR3: TGTGCCAGCAGCGGTCTAGCGGGAGGGGATTACGAGCAGTACTTC. The full variable domain, its missing parts supplied by reference TRBV5-4 and TRBJ2-7, is ETGVTQSPTHLIKTRGQQVTLRCSSQSGHNTVSWYQQALGQGPQFIFQYYREEENGRGNFPPRFSGLQFPNYSSELNVNALELDDSALYLCASSGLAGGDYEQYFGPGTRLTVT.

The chain recombines TRBV21-1 with TRBJ2-7; TRBD2 was called by the table and not checked on the DNA. TRBV21-1 is marked as a pseudogene. The CDR3 has 18 amino acids. As DNA, the CDR3 is TGTGCCAGCAGCAAAGATCTATCTCTCGGACTTCGGTTGGACGAGCAGTACTTC. Its translation is CASSKDLSLGLRLDEQYF.

The chain joins TRBV6-5 to TRBJ2-2; a weak D match, TRBD1 (6 bases). The V and J ends lost 2 bases and 0 bases respectively, with 7 bases between them. Germline CDR1 MNHEY, CDR2 SVGAGI. The CDR3 length is 15 residues. The CDR3 sequence: CASSYGQPNTGELFF. CDR3 DNA: TGTGCCAGCAGTTACGGACAGCCGAACACCGGGGAGCTGTTTTTT.

The V gene is TRBV7-2, the J gene TRBJ2-7; 12 bases agree with TRBD2. The germline CDR1 and CDR2 sequences are SGHTA and FQGNSA. V lost 0 bases and J lost 0; bases outside the gene matches: 12. The length of the CDR3 is 20 residues. CDR3 region: CASSLAVGLAGLRSSYEQYF. The CDR3 DNA is TGTGCCAGCAGCTTAGCGGTGGGACTAGCGGGCCTGCGGAGCTCCTACGAGCAGTACTTC. The full variable domain, rest sourced from reference TRBV7-2 and TRBJ2-7, is GAGVSQSPSNKVTEKGKDVELRCDPISGHTALYWYRQSLGQGLEFLIYFQGNSAPDKSGLPSDRFSAERTGGSVSTLTIQRTQQEDSAVYLCASSLAVGLAGLRSSYEQYFGPGTRLTVT.

The V gene is TRBV28, the J gene TRBJ1-3, with a weak D call TRBD1 (5 bases). Trimming took off 7 bases at V and 7 bases at J, with 14 bases between the two ends. This CDR3 comprises 13 residues. Germline CDR1 MDHEN, CDR2 SYDVKM. The CDR3 loop is CASTRSGTNTIYF. For the CDR3, the DNA is TGTGCCAGCACCCGATCAGGGACTAACACCATATATTTT.

The J gene is TRBJ2-2, the V gene TRBV19, with D perhaps TRBD1 (5 bases). V lost 3 bases and J lost 4, with 12 bases in between. Germline assignment: CDR1 LNHDA and CDR2 SQIVND (reference sequence). The CDR3 extends over 15 amino acids. DNA of the CDR3: TGTGCCAGTAGTATTCCCCCAGGGTTCACCGGGGAGCTGTTTTTT. Encoded protein: CASSIPPGFTGELFF.

This clone was observed a handful of times. This chain connects TRBV7-9 to TRBJ2-5; TRBD2 might be the D (6 bases). V was shortened by 7 bases and J by 7 bases, with 19 bases between the two germline ends. Germline lookup yields CDR1 SEHNR and CDR2 FQNEAQ (reference sequence). The CDR3 is 14 residues long. CDR3 sequence reads: CASTILGVGGTQYF. The CDR3 DNA reads as TGTGCCAGCACCATATTGGGGGTCGGGGGGACCCAGTACTTC.

J is TRBJ2-5 and V is TRBV3-1 (or the pseudogene TRBV3-2); TRBD2 is a possible D gene (6 bases). The CDR3 contains 15 residues. The V gene's germline CDR1 is LGHDT and CDR2 YNNKEL (reference sequence). V was shortened by 6 bases and J by 3 bases, with 17 bases between the two germline ends. This CDR3 is CASRMTGLGKETQYF. CDR3 coding DNA: TGTGCCAGCAGAATGACGGGACTGGGAAAAGAGACCCAGTACTTC.

The chain is built from TRBV2 and TRBJ2-6; 9 bases line up with TRBD2. The ends lost 4 bases at V and 4 bases at J; junction bases unmatched: 11. Germline V gene lookup returns CDR1 SNHLY and CDR2 FYNNEI. The CDR3 has 18 residues. The CDR3 here is CASSGGVAGVRGANVLTF. In nucleotides, the CDR3 is TGTGCCAGCAGTGGCGGGGTAGCGGGAGTAAGAGGGGCCAACGTCCTGACTTTC.

The gene calls are TRBV5-4 and TRBJ1-2; no clear D gene. This CDR3 is built from 12 residues. Between the trimmed V and J ends, which lost 4 bases and 8 bases, there was a span of 12 bases. Germline-derived CDR1 and CDR2 are SGHNT and YYREEE (reference sequence). CDR3 sequence reads: CASSLDSGGYTF. CDR3 nucleotides: TGTGCCAGCAGCCTAGACTCCGGGGGCTACACCTTC.

This chain uses TRBV10-3 with TRBJ2-3; possible D gene TRBD1, 6 bases. This CDR3 has 14 amino acids. V lost 3 bases and J lost 6, with 13 bases in between. The germline gives CDR1 ENHRY, CDR2 SYGVKD. In nucleotides, the CDR3 is TGTGCCATCAGTGACTGGACAGACTCGGATACGCAGTATTTT. Protein: CAISDWTDSDTQYF.

V and J are TRBV6-5 and TRBJ2-1; 7 bases map to TRBD1. The CDR3 length is 12 residues. Germline V gene sequence: CDR1 MNHEY, CDR2 SVGAGI. The V segment lost 6 bases and the J segment 8 bases; nucleotides outside the gene matches: 4. CDR3 sequence (DNA): TGTGCCAGCAGCCCCCAGGGGGATGAGCAGTTCTTC. It codes for CASSPQGDEQFF.